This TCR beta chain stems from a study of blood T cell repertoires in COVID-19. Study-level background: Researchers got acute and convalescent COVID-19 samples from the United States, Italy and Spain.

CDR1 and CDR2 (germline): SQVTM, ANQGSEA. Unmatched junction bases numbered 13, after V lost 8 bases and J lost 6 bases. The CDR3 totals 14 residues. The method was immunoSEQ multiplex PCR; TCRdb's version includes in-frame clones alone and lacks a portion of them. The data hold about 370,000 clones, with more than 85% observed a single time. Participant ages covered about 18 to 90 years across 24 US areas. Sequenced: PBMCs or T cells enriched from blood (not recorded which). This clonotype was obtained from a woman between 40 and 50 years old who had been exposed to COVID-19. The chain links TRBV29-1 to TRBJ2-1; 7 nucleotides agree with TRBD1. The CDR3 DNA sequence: TGCAGCTCCCGACAGGGCCAGCGCGGCAATGAGCAGTTCTTC. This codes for CSSRQGQRGNEQFF.